This T cell receptor beta chain was documented in a study of identical twins. Germline values: CDR1 KGHDR, CDR2 SFDVKD. This CDR3 contains 16 residues. V shed 4 bases, J shed 6 bases, and the junction held 9 bases outside the gene matches. In its sample, this clonotype was seen many times. A single record per CDR3 protein comes from TCRdb applying MiXCR to the 5' RACE reads. The repertoire includes about 100,000 distinct CDR3 sequences, about 6% of them detected once, and roughly 12% sits in the top ten. This chain uses TRBV24-1 with TRBJ2-5, with TRBD1 matching over 11 bases. The receptor was isolated from a woman aged 45-65 years in good health. The sequenced sample consisted of memory T cells sorted from blood. The DNA of the CDR3 is TGTGCCACCAGTGACCAGGGACAGGGGGGTCAGAAGACCCAGTACTTC. Protein: CATSDQGQGGQKTQYF.